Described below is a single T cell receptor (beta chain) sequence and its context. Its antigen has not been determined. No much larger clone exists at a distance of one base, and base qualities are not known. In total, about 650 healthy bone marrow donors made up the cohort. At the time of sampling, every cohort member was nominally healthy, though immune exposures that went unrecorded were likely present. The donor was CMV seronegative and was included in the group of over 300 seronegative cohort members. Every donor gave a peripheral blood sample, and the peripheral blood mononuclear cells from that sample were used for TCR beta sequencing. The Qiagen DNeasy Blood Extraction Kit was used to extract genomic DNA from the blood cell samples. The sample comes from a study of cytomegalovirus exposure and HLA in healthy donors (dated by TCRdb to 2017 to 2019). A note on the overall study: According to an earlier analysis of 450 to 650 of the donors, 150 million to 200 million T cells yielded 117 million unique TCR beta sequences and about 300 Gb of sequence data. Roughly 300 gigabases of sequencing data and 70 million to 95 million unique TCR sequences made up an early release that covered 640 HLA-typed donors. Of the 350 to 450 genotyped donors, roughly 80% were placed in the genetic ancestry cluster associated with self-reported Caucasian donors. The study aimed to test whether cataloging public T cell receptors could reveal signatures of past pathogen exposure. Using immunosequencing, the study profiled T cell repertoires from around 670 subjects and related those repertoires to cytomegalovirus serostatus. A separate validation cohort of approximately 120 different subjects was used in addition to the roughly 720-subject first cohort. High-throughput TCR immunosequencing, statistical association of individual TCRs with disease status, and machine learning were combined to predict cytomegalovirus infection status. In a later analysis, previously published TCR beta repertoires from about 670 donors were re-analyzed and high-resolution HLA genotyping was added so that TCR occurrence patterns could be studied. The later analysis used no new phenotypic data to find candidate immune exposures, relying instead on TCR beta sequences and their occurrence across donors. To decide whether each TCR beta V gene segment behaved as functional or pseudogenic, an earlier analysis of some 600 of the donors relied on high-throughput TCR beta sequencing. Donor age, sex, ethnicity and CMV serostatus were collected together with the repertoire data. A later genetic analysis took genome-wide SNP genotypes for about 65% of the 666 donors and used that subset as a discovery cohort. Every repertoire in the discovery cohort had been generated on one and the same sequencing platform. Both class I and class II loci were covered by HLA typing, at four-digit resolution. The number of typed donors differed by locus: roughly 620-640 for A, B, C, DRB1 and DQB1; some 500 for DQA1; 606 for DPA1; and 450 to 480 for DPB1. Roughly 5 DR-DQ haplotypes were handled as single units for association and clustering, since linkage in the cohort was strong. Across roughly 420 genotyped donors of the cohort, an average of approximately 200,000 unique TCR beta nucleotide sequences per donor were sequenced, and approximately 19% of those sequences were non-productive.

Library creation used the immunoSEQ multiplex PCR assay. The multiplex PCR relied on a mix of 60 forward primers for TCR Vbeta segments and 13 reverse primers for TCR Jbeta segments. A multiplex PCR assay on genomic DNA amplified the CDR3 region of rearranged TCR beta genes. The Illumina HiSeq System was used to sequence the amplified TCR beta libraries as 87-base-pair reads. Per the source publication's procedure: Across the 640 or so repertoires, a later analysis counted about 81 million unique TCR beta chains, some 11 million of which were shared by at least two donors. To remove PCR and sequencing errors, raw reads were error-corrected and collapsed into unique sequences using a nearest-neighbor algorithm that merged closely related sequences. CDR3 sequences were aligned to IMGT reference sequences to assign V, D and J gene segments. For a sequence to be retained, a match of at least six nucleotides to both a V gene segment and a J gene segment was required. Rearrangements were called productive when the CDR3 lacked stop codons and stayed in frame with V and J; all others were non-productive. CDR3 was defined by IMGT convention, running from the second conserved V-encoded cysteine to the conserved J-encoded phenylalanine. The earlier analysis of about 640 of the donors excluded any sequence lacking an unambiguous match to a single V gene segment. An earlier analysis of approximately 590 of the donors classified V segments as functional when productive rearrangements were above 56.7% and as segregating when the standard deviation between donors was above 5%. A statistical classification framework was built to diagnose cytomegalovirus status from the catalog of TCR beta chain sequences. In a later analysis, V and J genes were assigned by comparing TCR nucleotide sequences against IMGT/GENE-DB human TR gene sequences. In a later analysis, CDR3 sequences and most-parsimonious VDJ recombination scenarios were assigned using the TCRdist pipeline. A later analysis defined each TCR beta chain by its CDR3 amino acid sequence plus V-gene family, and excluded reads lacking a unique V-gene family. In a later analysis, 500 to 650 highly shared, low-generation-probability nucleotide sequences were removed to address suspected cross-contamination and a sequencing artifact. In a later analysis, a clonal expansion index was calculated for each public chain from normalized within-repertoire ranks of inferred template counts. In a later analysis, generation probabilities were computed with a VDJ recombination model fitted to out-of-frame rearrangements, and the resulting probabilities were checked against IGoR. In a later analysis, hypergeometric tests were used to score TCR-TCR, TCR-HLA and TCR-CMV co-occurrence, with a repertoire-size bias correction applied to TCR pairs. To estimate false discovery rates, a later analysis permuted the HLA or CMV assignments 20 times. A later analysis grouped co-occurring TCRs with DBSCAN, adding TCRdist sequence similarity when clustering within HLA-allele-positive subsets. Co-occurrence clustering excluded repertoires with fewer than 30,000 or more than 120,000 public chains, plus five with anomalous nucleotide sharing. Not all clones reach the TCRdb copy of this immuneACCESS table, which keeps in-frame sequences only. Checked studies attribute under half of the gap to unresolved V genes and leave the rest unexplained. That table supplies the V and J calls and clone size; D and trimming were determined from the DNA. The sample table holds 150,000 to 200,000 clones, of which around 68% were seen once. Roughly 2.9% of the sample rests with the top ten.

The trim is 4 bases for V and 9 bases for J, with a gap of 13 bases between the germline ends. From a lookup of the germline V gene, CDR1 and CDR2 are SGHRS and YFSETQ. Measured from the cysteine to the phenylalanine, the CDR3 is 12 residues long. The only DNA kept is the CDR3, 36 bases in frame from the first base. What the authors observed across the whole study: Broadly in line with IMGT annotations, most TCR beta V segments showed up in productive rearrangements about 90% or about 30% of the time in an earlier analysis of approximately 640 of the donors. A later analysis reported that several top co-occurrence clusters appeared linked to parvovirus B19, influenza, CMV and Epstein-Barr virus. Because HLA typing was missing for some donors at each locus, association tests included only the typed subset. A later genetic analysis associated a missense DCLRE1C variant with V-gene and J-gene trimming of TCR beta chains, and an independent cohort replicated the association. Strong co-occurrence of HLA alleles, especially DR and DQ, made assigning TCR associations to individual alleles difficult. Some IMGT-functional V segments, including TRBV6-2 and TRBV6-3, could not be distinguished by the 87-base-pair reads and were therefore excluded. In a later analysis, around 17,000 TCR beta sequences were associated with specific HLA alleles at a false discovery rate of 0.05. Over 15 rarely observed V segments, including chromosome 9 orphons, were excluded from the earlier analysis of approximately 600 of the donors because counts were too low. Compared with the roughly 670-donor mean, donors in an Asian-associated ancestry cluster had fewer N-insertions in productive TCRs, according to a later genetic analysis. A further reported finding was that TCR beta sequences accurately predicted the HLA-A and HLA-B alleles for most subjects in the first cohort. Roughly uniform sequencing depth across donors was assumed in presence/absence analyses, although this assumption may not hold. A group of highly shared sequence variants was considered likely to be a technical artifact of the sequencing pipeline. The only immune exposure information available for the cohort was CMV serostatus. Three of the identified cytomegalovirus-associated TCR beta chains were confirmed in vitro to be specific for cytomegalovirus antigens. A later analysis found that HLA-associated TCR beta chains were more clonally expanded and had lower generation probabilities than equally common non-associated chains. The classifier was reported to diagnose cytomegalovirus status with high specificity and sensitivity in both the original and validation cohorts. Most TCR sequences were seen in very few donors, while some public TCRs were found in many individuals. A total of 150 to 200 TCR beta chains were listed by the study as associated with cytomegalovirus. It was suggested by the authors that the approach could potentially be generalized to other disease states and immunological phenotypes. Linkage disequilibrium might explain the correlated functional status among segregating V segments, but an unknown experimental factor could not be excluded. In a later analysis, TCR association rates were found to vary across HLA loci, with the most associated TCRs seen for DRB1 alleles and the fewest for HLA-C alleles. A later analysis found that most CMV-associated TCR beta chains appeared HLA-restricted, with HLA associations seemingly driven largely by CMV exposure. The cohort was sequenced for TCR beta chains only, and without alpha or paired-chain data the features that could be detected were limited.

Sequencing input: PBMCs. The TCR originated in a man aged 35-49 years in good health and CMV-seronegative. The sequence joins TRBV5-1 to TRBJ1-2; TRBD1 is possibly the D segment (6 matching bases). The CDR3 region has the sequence CASSDPDSRYTF. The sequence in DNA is TGCGCCAGCAGCGACCCGGACAGTCGCTACACCTTC.